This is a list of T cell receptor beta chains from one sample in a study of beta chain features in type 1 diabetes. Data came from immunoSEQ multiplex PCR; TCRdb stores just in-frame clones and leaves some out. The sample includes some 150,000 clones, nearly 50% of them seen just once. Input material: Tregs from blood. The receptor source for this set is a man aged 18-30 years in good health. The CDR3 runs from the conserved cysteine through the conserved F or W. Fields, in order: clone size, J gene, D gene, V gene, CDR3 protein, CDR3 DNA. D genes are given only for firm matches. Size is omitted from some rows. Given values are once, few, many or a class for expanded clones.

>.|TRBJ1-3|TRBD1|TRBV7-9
CASSPTGVTGNTIYF
TGTGCCAGCAGCCCAACAGGGGTTACTGGAAACACCATATATTTT
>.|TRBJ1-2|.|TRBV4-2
CASSQIDSNYGYTF
TGTGCCAGCAGCCAGATTGACAGTAACTATGGCTACACCTTC
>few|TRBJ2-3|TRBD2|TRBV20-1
CRLAGADTQYF
TGCAGGCTAGCGGGGGCAGATACGCAGTATTTT
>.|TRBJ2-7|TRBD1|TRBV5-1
CASSLAGGRGREQYF
TGCGCCAGCAGCTTGGCCGGTGGCAGGGGGCGCGAGCAGTACTTC
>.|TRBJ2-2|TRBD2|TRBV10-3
CAITGDGRGTGELFF
TGTGCCATCACTGGGGACGGGAGGGGAACCGGGGAGCTGTTTTTT
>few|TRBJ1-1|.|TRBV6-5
CASKSQTRGEAFF
TGTGCCAGCAAGAGCCAGACCCGCGGTGAAGCTTTCTTT
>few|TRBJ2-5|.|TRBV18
CASSPREQETQYF
TGTGCCAGCTCACCGAGGGAACAAGAGACCCAGTACTTC
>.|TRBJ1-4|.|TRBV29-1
CSVAGQSNEKLFF
TGCAGCGTTGCCGGACAGTCTAATGAAAAACTGTTTTTT
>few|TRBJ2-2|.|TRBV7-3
CASSPVVVWTGELFF
TGTGCCAGCAGCCCAGTGGTGGTGTGGACAGGGGAGCTGTTTTTT
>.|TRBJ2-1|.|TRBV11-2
CASSLGLAYNEQFF
TGTGCCAGCAGCCTGGGACTGGCCTACAATGAGCAGTTCTTC
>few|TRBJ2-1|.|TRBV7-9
CASSQGWGDEQFF
TGTGCCAGCAGCCAGGGGTGGGGAGATGAGCAGTTCTTC
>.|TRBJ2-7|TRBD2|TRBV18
CASSQTSFYEQYF
TGTGCCAGCTCTCAGACTAGCTTCTACGAGCAGTACTTC
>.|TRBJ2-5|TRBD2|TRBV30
CAWSLRRGETQYF
TGTGCCTGGAGTCTGAGGCGGGGGGAGACCCAGTACTTC
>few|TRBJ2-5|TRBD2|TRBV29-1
CSVGLAGTETQYF
TGCAGCGTGGGACTAGCGGGAACAGAGACCCAGTACTTC
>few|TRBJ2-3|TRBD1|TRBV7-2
CASTRTGGADTQYF
TGTGCCAGCACCCGGACAGGGGGCGCGGATACGCAGTATTTT
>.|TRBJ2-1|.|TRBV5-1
CASSLVAEQFF
TGCGCCAGCAGCTTGGTAGCAGAGCAGTTCTTC
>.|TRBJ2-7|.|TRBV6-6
CASSYAASYEQYF
TGTGCCAGCAGTTACGCAGCTAGCTACGAGCAGTACTTC
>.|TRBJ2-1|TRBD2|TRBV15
CATSRPIRLAGVYNEQFF
TGTGCCACCAGCAGACCGATCCGGCTAGCGGGAGTTTACAATGAGCAGTTCTTC
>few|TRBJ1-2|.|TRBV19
CASSMVRQLVGYTF
TGTGCCAGTAGTATGGTTCGACAGCTGGTAGGCTACACCTTC
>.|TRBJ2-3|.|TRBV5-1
CASSPAAGQPTDTQYF
TGCGCCAGCAGCCCCGCGGCGGGGCAGCCCACAGATACGCAGTATTTT
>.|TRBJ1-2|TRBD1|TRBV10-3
CATGGQAALGYGYTF
TGTGCCACCGGGGGACAGGCGGCGCTTGGGTATGGCTACACCTTC
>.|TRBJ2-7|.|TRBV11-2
CASSAFGTYSSYEQYF
TGTGCCAGCAGCGCCTTTGGGACTTACAGCTCCTACGAGCAGTACTTC
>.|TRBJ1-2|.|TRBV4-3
CASSPSARGGRPNYGYTF
TGCGCCAGCAGCCCGAGCGCCCGGGGTGGGAGGCCAAACTATGGCTACACCTTC
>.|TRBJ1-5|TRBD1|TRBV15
CATSDPRGQGSRQPQHF
TGTGCCACCAGCGACCCTAGAGGACAGGGTTCCCGTCAGCCCCAGCATTTT
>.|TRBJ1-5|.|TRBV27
CARVKDSLNQPQHF
TGTGCCAGAGTGAAAGACAGCCTCAATCAGCCCCAGCATTTT
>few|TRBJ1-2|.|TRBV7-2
CASSSNRVPLYGYTF
TGTGCCAGCAGCTCGAACAGGGTGCCCCTGTATGGCTACACCTTC
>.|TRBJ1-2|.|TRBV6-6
CASSYSGGRDFSYTF
TGTGCCAGCAGTTACTCGGGAGGGAGGGACTTTAGCTACACCTTC
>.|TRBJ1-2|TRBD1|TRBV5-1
CASSLGIGQGNYGYTF
TGCGCCAGCAGCTTGGGTATTGGACAGGGGAACTATGGCTACACCTTC
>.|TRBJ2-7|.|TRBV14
CASSQDSGSYEQYF
TGTGCCAGCAGCCAAGATTCGGGGTCCTACGAGCAGTACTTC
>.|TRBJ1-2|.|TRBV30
CAWTARDYYGYTF
TGTGCCTGGACCGCCAGGGATTACTATGGCTACACCTTC
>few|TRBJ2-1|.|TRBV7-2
CASSLRSWTGVGNEQFF
TGTGCCAGCAGCTTAAGAAGCTGGACGGGAGTAGGGAATGAGCAGTTCTTC
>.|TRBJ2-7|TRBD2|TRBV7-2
CASSWVAGGGNEQYF
TGTGCCAGCAGCTGGGTGGCGGGAGGGGGGAATGAGCAGTACTTC
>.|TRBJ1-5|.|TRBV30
CAWSVSWGLVNQPQHF
TGTGCCTGGAGTGTTAGTTGGGGGCTGGTCAATCAGCCCCAGCATTTT
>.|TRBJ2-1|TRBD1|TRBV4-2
CASSNRDRGHNEQFF
TGTGCCAGCAGCAACCGGGACAGGGGCCACAATGAGCAGTTCTTC
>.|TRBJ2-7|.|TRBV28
CASRTGTGRLAAYEQYF
TGTGCCAGCAGAACCGGGACAGGTAGACTAGCGGCGTACGAGCAGTACTTC
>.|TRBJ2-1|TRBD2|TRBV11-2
CASSPSGVSNEQFF
TGTGCCAGCAGCCCGAGCGGGGTATCCAATGAGCAGTTCTTC
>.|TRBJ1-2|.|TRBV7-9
CASSSSANYGYTF
TGTGCCAGCAGCTCCAGCGCGAACTATGGCTACACCTTC
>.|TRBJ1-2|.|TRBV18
CASSPDPRDYGYTF
TGTGCCAGCTCACCAGATCCCAGGGATTATGGCTACACCTTC
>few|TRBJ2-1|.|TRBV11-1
CASSLDNPGLTYNEQFF
TGTGCCAGCAGCTTAGATAACCCTGGCCTTACCTACAATGAGCAGTTCTTC
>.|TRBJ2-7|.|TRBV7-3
CASRPSGSDEQYF
TGTGCCAGCAGGCCTTCGGGTTCCGACGAGCAGTACTTC
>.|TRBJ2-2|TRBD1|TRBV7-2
CASSIQGALSGELFF
TGTGCCAGCAGCATACAGGGGGCCTTATCCGGGGAGCTGTTTTTT